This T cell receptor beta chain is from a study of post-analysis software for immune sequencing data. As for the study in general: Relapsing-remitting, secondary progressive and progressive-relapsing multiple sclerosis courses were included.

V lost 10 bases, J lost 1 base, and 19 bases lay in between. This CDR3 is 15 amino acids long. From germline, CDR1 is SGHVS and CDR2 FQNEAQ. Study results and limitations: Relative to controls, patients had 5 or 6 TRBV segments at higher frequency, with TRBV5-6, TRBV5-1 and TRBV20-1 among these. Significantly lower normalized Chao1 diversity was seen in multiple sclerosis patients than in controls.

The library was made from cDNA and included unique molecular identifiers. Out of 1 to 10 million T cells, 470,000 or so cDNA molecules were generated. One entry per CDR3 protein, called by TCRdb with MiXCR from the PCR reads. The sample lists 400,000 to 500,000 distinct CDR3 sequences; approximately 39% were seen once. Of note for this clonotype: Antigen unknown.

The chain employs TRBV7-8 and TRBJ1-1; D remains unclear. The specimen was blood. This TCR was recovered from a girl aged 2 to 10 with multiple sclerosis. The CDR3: CATRSKAGANTEAFF. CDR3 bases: TGTGCCACCAGGTCAAAGGCGGGAGCGAACACTGAAGCTTTCTTT.